These 29 T cell receptor beta chains were all obtained from the same sample, sequenced in a study of T cell responses to AZD1222 COVID-19 vaccine. Using immunoSEQ multiplex PCR, the repertoire was profiled, and TCRdb retains in-frame clones only, with some absent. This repertoire shows 120,000 to 150,000 clones, roughly nine tenths found once; its top ten account for under 1.5%. Sequencing used peripheral blood, obtained on day 0 of AZD1222 vaccination. The receptors stem from an adult in good health.

The rearrangement links TRBV27 to TRBJ2-7, with D possibly TRBD1 on 5 matching bases. Trimming shortened V by 0 bases and J by 4 bases, and 7 bases separated the two germline ends. The CDR3 runs to 13 residues. Germline V CDR1 and CDR2: MNHEY, SMNVEV (reference sequence). CDR3 protein: CASSLSSGYEQYF. CDR3 coding DNA: TGTGCCAGCAGTTTATCGTCAGGGTACGAGCAGTACTTC.

The rearrangement joins TRBV24-1 to TRBJ2-2, with D tentatively TRBD2 (6 bases). The germline V gene encodes CDR1 KGHDR and CDR2 SFDVKD. CDR3 length equals 15 residues. With 11 bases removed from V and 4 bases from J, the gap between germline ends came to 19 bases. The CDR3 region is CANEEGSFGTGELFF. The CDR3 region has the DNA TGTGCCAACGAGGAGGGCTCCTTCGGCACCGGGGAGCTGTTTTTT.

J is TRBJ1-2 and V is TRBV5-6; D is possibly TRBD1 (5 bases). The V end was cut by 5 bases, the J end by 1 base, with 15 bases between. Germline lookup yields CDR1 SGHDT and CDR2 YYEEEE. The CDR3 runs 15 residues. The CDR3 bases are TGTGCCAGCAGTGGGTTCCAGGGACTTAACTATGGCTACACCTTC. Residues: CASSGFQGLNYGYTF.

V is TRBV30 and J is TRBJ1-3, with a tentative D call TRBD1 (5 bases). Germline V gives CDR1 GTSNPN, CDR2 SVGIG (reference sequence). V was shortened by 0 bases and J by 8 bases, with 23 bases between the two germline ends. This CDR3 region has 17 residues. CDR3 protein: CAWSVRIGVPTSDTIYF. CDR3 sequence (DNA): TGTGCCTGGAGTGTACGGATAGGGGTACCCACTTCGGACACCATATATTTT. The full variable domain, rest sourced from reference TRBV30 and TRBJ1-3, is SQTIHQWPATLVQPVGSPLSLECTVEGTSNPNLYWYRQAAGRGLQLLFYSVGIGQISSEVPQNLSASRPQDRQFILSSKKLLLSDSGFYLCAWSVRIGVPTSDTIYFGEGSWLTVV.

The V gene is TRBV7-2, the J gene TRBJ2-7; TRBD1 matches 7 bases. Unmatched junction bases numbered 9, after V lost 5 bases and J lost 2 bases. The length of the CDR3 is 15 residues. The germline V gene has CDR1 SGHTA and CDR2 FQGNSA. CDR3 DNA sequence: TGTGCCAGCAGCCTGACAGGGTGGGGCACCTACGAGCAGTACTTC. Translation gives CASSLTGWGTYEQYF.

The genes are TRBV7-9 and TRBJ1-2; maybe TRBD1 (5 bases). The germline CDR1 and CDR2 sequences are SEHNR and FQNEAQ (reference sequence). The V gene lost 5 bases and the J gene lost 4 bases, with 26 bases spanning the gap. This CDR3 comprises 18 residues. The CDR3 DNA sequence: TGTGCCAGCAGCCCTCCGAGACAGCTCGCCGGAGGTTCCTATGGCTACACCTTC. It codes for CASSPPRQLAGGSYGYTF.

This clone was detected once. The V and J genes are TRBV5-1 and TRBJ2-1; 9 positions agree with TRBD2. After removal of 1 base from V and 0 bases from J, the junction contained 11 bases not matched to a gene. The CDR3 loop spans 19 amino acids. Germline loops: CDR1 SGHRS, CDR2 YFSETQ. CDR3 region: CASSLTTSGVRSSYNEQFF. CDR3 nucleotides: TGCGCCAGCAGCTTGACGACTAGCGGTGTCAGGAGCTCCTACAATGAGCAGTTCTTC.

The CDR3 loop reads CASSPLTLAGRSYNEQFF. CDR3 nucleotide sequence: TGCGCCAGCAGCCCCTTAACTTTAGCGGGACGGTCCTACAATGAGCAGTTCTTC. This chain links TRBV10-2 with TRBJ2-1; 8 nucleotides align to TRBD2. Germline loops: CDR1 WSHSY, CDR2 SAAADI. The CDR3 sequence is 18 residues long. J was trimmed by 1 base and V by 6 bases; bases with no gene match: 14.

The CDR3 DNA follows: TGTGCCACCAGCAGAGTGTCAGGACAGGGGGTCAATGAGCAGTTCTTC. Translated: CATSRVSGQGVNEQFF. V gene TRBV15 combines with J gene TRBJ2-1; TRBD1 agrees at 10 bases. This CDR3 spans 16 amino acids. From germline, CDR1 is LNHNV and CDR2 YYDKDF (reference sequence). Trimming took 1 base from V and 6 from J; bases not matched to a gene: 6.

J is TRBJ2-3 and V is TRBV7-2; no definite D call. This CDR3 contains 14 residues. Per the germline V gene, CDR1 is SGHTA and CDR2 is FQGNSA. Trimming stripped 4 bases from V and 4 bases from J, with 12 bases between. The chain's CDR3 is CASSSPVRADTQYF. CDR3 DNA: TGTGCCAGCAGCTCACCAGTGCGAGCAGATACGCAGTATTTT.

This rearrangement joins TRBV19 to TRBJ1-2; no clear D. Trimming removed 3 bases at V and 3 bases at J, with 14 bases between. The V gene's germline CDR1 is LNHDA and CDR2 SQIVND (reference sequence). The CDR3 totals 15 residues. The DNA for the CDR3 is TGTGCCAGTAGTATTTCCCATAGCCCGGACTATGGCTACACCTTC. It is translated as CASSISHSPDYGYTF. The full variable domain, in which reference TRBV19 and TRBJ1-2 provide the parts outside the CDR3, is DGGITQSPKYLFRKEGQNVTLSCEQNLNHDAMYWYRQDPGQGLRLIYYSQIVNDFQKGDIAEGYSVSREKKESFPLTVTSAQKNPTAFYLCASSISHSPDYGYTFGSGTRLTVV.

The chain is built from TRBV5-4 and TRBJ1-5, with D unresolved. The CDR3 sequence is 12 residues long. Germline V gene lookup returns CDR1 SGHNT and CDR2 YYREEE (reference sequence). V was cut by 4 bases and J by 13 bases, with 15 bases left in between. Here the CDR3 DNA reads TGTGCCAGCAGCCTGCTAGGCAGTCCTCAGCATTTT. Translating it yields CASSLLGSPQHF.

J is TRBJ2-2 and V is TRBV18; D gene unclear. The CDR3 sequence is 12 residues long. The germline V gene encodes CDR1 KGHSH and CDR2 LQKENI. V lost 3 bases and J 6 bases, leaving 5 bases between the germline ends. The CDR3: CASSPPSGELFF. The CDR3 bases are TGTGCCAGCTCACCTCCGTCCGGGGAGCTGTTTTTT. The full variable domain, its missing parts supplied by reference TRBV18 and TRBJ2-2, is NAGVMQNPRHLVRRRGQEARLRCSPMKGHSHVYWYRQLPEEGLKFMVYLQKENIIDESGMPKERFSAEFPKEGPSILRIQQVVRGDSAAYFCASSPPSGELFFGEGSRLTVL.

V gene TRBV24-1 combines with J gene TRBJ1-2; no clear D. The CDR3 is made up of 12 amino acids. The V gene's germline CDR1 is KGHDR and CDR2 SFDVKD. V gave up 3 bases and J gave up 3 bases, with 4 bases separating them. Here the CDR3 reads CATSDVDYGYTF. The CDR3 DNA reads TGTGCCACCAGTGATGTCGACTATGGCTACACCTTC.

This clone has just a few counts. The chain carries TRBV7-2 and TRBJ1-5, with D hard to call. CDR3 length equals 13 residues. The germline gives CDR1 SGHTA, CDR2 FQGNSA. Between the trimmed V and J ends, which lost 1 base and 10 bases, there was a span of 11 bases. CDR3 nucleotide sequence: TGTGCCAGCAGCTTAGAGGTTGCTCGACCCCAGCATTTT. Translation: CASSLEVARPQHF.

This chain connects TRBV4-3 to TRBJ2-2, with D tentatively TRBD1 (6 bases). The CDR3 spans 16 residues. Germline CDR1 LGHNA, CDR2 YSLEER. V was pared by 1 base and J by 3 bases, with 12 bases between. This CDR3 is CASSQAGDRHTGELFF. In DNA form, the CDR3 reads TGCGCCAGCAGCCAAGCCGGTGACAGGCACACCGGGGAGCTGTTTTTT.

The chain is built from TRBV6-6 and TRBJ2-7; no definite D call. The germline V gene has CDR1 MNHNY and CDR2 SVGAGI (reference sequence). Trimming cost V 6 bases and J 3 bases, with 6 bases left between them. This CDR3 is 11 amino acids long. The DNA for the CDR3 is TGTGCCAGCAGCCTACTCTACGAGCAGTACTTC. It yields the protein CASSLLYEQYF.

The CDR3 region has the DNA TGCGCCAGCAGCCCCGGGGTGGCTGAAGCTTTCTTT. Protein: CASSPGVAEAFF. V is TRBV5-1 and J is TRBJ1-1; unclear D gene. The V end lost 4 bases, the J end lost 6 bases, and 10 bases lay between the germline ends. The CDR3 has 12 amino acids. Germline lookup yields CDR1 SGHRS and CDR2 YFSETQ.

The V call is TRBV4-1, the J call TRBJ1-3; possibly TRBD1 for D (5 bases). V gave up 0 bases and J gave up 1 base, with 10 bases separating them. The CDR3 sequence is 16 residues long. Per the germline V gene, CDR1 is MGHRA and CDR2 is YSYEKL. Written as DNA, the CDR3 is TGCGCCAGCAGCCAAGAGGGGGGAGTATCTGGAAACACCATATATTTT. This translates into CASSQEGGVSGNTIYF.

The rearrangement links TRBV4-3 to TRBJ2-7; TRBD2 is a possible D gene (6 bases). The CDR3 extends over 16 amino acids. Trimming shortened V by 1 base and J by 4 bases, and 17 bases separated the two germline ends. CDR1 is LGHNA, CDR2 YSLEER, per germline. CDR3 nucleotides: TGCGCCAGCAGCCAAGGGGTAAGCGGTAGCGGTTACGAGCAGTACTTC. This codes for CASSQGVSGSGYEQYF.

The chain is built from TRBV2 and TRBJ2-7, with a weak D call TRBD2 (6 bases). Trimming cost V 6 bases and J 0 bases, with 18 bases left between them. This CDR3 contains 16 residues. Germline assignment: CDR1 SNHLY and CDR2 FYNNEI. For the CDR3, the DNA is TGTGCCAGCAGACACCGCGGGGTTTCGAGCTCCTACGAGCAGTACTTC. Translated: CASRHRGVSSSYEQYF.

The rearrangement joins TRBV7-2 to TRBJ2-5; 14 positions agree with TRBD2. CDR1 is SGHTA and CDR2 is FQGNSA in the germline V gene. V gave up 4 bases and J gave up 4 bases; unmatched junction bases: 8. This CDR3 spans 17 amino acids. CDR3 in amino acids: CASSSRLAGGYRETQYF. CDR3 bases: TGTGCCAGCAGCTCACGACTAGCGGGGGGGTACAGAGAGACCCAGTACTTC.

The gene calls are TRBV7-9 and TRBJ1-2; 11 bases align to TRBD1. V lost 8 bases and J lost 0; bases outside the gene matches: 2. This CDR3 is 14 amino acids long. The germline CDR1 and CDR2 sequences are SEHNR and FQNEAQ (reference sequence). CDR3 bases: TGTGCCAGCGGACAGGGGGCGACTAACTATGGCTACACCTTC. It translates to CASGQGATNYGYTF.

This chain joins TRBV19 and TRBJ1-1; D is uncertain. This CDR3 has 13 amino acids. Trimming took off 4 bases at V and 3 bases at J, with 9 bases between the two ends. Germline V gene lookup returns CDR1 LNHDA and CDR2 SQIVND (reference sequence). CDR3 amino acids: CASSSQAHTEAFF. CDR3 DNA: TGTGCCAGTAGTAGCCAGGCGCACACTGAAGCTTTCTTT.

This rearrangement joins TRBV6-6 to TRBJ2-7, with 8 bases lining up with TRBD2. The ends lost 0 bases at V and 6 bases at J; junction bases unmatched: 4. Per germline, CDR1 MNHNY and CDR2 SVGAGI (reference sequence). CDR3 length: 14 amino acids. CDR3 bases: TGTGCCAGCAGTTACTCTCAGCGGGAGAGCGAGCAGTACTTC. This translates into CASSYSQRESEQYF.

This clone has just a few counts. This chain connects TRBV7-2 to TRBJ1-2; D not certain. Germline loops: CDR1 SGHTA, CDR2 FQGNSA. V was pared by 0 bases and J by 8 bases, with 10 bases between. CDR3 size: 13 residues. The CDR3 DNA reads as TGTGCCAGCAGCTTAGCGTTAGGGTACGGCTACACCTTC. Protein: CASSLALGYGYTF.

The chain employs TRBV12-5 and TRBJ2-7, with D possibly called TRBD1 or TRBD2 (6 bases each). The CDR3 is 14 amino acids. The germline CDR1 and CDR2 sequences are LGHNT and FRNRAP. Trimming removed 1 base from V and 2 bases from J, with 9 bases in between. The CDR3 DNA is TGTGCTAGTGGTTTGGAGGGGGGAACCTACGAGCAGTACTTC. Protein sequence: CASGLEGGTYEQYF. The full variable domain, rest sourced from reference TRBV12-5 and TRBJ2-7, is DARVTQTPRHKVTEMGQEVTMRCQPILGHNTVFWYRQTMMQGLELLAYFRNRAPLDDSGMPKDRFSAEMPDATLATLKIQPSEPRDSAVYFCASGLEGGTYEQYFGPGTRLTVT.

In its sample, this clone was seen once. The V gene is TRBV27, the J gene TRBJ1-6; possible D gene TRBD1, 5 bases. CDR1 is MNHEY, CDR2 SMNVEV, per germline (reference sequence). Trimming pared 3 bases from V and 6 bases from J, leaving 9 bases between. This CDR3 region has 14 residues. CDR3 DNA: TGTGCCAGCAGTTTTGAGGGACGTAATTCACCCCTCCACTTT. Its protein product is CASSFEGRNSPLHF.

The CDR3: CATSGSYGTGEKETQYF. CDR3 nucleotide sequence: TGTGCCACCAGCGGGAGCTACGGGACAGGCGAAAAAGAGACCCAGTACTTC. The chain couples TRBV15 to TRBJ2-5, with 8 bases lining up with TRBD1. V trimming: 5 bases; J trimming: 3 bases; junction bases outside the gene matches: 14. The CDR3 extends over 17 amino acids. The germline CDR1 and CDR2 sequences are LNHNV and YYDKDF (reference sequence).